The 10 T cell receptor beta chains reported below all come from one sample, sequenced in a study of early T cells in non-severe SARS-CoV-2 infection. TCRdb re-analysed the 5' RACE reads in MiXCR, keeping a single row per CDR3 protein. The sample yields fewer than 70,000 distinct CDR3 sequences, approximately 4.6% seen once. The material was whole blood, obtained at baseline. All receptors come from an adult who was a healthcare worker with PCR-confirmed SARS-CoV-2 infection or an uninfected control (not recorded which). The donor label of this sample is uncertain.

This clonotype was counted ten times or more. This chain links TRBV7-6 with TRBJ2-1; 9 bases align to TRBD1. J was trimmed by 7 bases and V by 5 bases; bases with no gene match: 9. CDR1 is SGHVS and CDR2 is FNYEAQ in the germline V gene. This CDR3 contains 15 residues. CDR3 residues: CASSRPRDRANEQFF. The CDR3 coding sequence is TGTGCCAGCAGCCGCCCCCGGGACAGGGCGAATGAGCAGTTCTTC.

J is TRBJ1-2 and V is TRBV6-5; D gene uncertain. CDR1 is MNHEY and CDR2 is SVGAGI in the germline V gene. V lost 2 bases and J 0 bases, leaving 7 bases between the germline ends. The length of the CDR3 is 14 residues. CDR3 region: CASSYGKANYGYTF. The CDR3 DNA reads as TGTGCCAGCAGTTACGGAAAAGCTAACTATGGCTACACCTTC.

This clonotype has a handful of counts. CDR3 sequence reads: CASSPAGQGIYEQYF. The CDR3 nucleotides are TGTGCCAGCAGCCCTGCGGGACAGGGGATCTACGAGCAGTACTTC. The chain has TRBV7-2 and TRBJ2-7; 10 positions match TRBD1. V lost 5 bases to trimming and J lost 3 bases; unmatched junction nucleotides: 7. Germline CDR1 is SGHTA and CDR2 is FQGNSA. The CDR3 spans 15 residues.

This clonotype was counted at least ten times. The V gene is TRBV24-1, the J gene TRBJ2-1; TRBD1 aligns across 7 bases. Germline lookup yields CDR1 KGHDR and CDR2 SFDVKD. The V gene end was trimmed by 3 bases and the J gene end by 1 base; junction bases not matched to a gene: 5. There are 16 residues in the CDR3. The CDR3 DNA is TGTGCCACCAGTGATCCGAGACAGGGTTCCTACAATGAGCAGTTCTTC. Translating it yields CATSDPRQGSYNEQFF.

This clonotype was recorded a few times. The J gene is TRBJ1-3, the V gene TRBV5-6, with D hard to call. CDR3 size: 12 residues. The germline V gene has CDR1 SGHDT and CDR2 YYEEEE. V was shortened by 4 bases and J by 12 bases, with 14 bases between the two germline ends. CDR3 loop: CASSVRSTGIYF. The DNA for the CDR3 is TGTGCCAGCAGCGTCCGTTCCACGGGCATATATTTT.

This clonotype was seen repeatedly, ten times or more. This rearrangement joins TRBV7-8 to TRBJ2-2; D gene ambiguous. Germline lookup yields CDR1 SGHVS and CDR2 FQNEAQ. V lost 5 bases to trimming and J lost 0 bases, with 7 bases between them. CDR3 length: 14 amino acids. In DNA, the CDR3 is TGTGCCAGCAGCAACGGACCGAACACCGGGGAGCTGTTTTTT. It yields the protein CASSNGPNTGELFF.

This clonotype was detected many times. This chain joins TRBV20-1 and TRBJ2-1, with TRBD2 matching over 9 bases. CDR3 length: 15 amino acids. The germline V gene has CDR1 DFQATT and CDR2 SNEGSKA (reference sequence). J lost 2 bases, V lost 3 bases, and 5 bases had no gene match. The DNA for the CDR3 is TGCAGTGCTAGGCGGGCTAGCGGGGCCTACAATGAGCAGTTCTTC. This codes for CSARRASGAYNEQFF.

A few counts support this clonotype. The chain is built from TRBV28 and TRBJ1-6, with D perhaps TRBD1 (6 bases). The CDR3 has 14 residues. The germline V gene encodes CDR1 MDHEN and CDR2 SYDVKM. The V and J ends lost 2 bases and 7 bases respectively, with 9 bases between them. Written as DNA, the CDR3 is TGTGCCAGCAGTTTACCCAGGGGAAATTCACCCCTCCACTTT. Translated, it gives CASSLPRGNSPLHF.

A few counts support this clonotype. This rearrangement joins TRBV3-1 to TRBJ2-1; TRBD2 agrees at 10 bases. The CDR3 has 14 residues. V gave up 1 base and J gave up 11 bases; unmatched junction bases: 5. Germline CDR1 and CDR2: LGHDT and YNNKEL (reference sequence). The chain's CDR3 is CASSQVGSGGKQFF. CDR3 sequence (DNA): TGTGCCAGCAGCCAAGTGGGTAGCGGGGGGAAGCAGTTCTTC.

This chain uses TRBV5-4 with TRBJ1-1; tentatively, D is TRBD1 (6 bases). This CDR3 has 15 amino acids. V was clipped by 3 bases and J by 0 bases, with 12 bases between them. CDR1 SGHNT and CDR2 YYREEE come from the germline V gene (reference sequence). The CDR3 nucleotides are TGTGCCAGCAGCTCCAGAGACAGGTTGAACACTGAAGCTTTCTTT. It specifies CASSSRDRLNTEAFF.